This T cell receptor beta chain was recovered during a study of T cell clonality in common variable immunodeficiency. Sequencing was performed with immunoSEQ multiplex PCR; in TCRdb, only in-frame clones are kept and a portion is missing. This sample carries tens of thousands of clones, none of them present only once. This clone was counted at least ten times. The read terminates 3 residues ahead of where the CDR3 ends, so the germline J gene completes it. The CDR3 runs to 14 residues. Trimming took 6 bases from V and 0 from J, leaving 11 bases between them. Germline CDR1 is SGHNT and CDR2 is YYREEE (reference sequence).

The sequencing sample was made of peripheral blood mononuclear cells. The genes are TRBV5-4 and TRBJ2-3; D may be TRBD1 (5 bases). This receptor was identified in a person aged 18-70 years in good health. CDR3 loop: CASKTDPSTDTQYF. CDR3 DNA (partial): TGTGCCAGCAAGACAGATCCTAGCACAGATACG.